One and the same sample provided the 2 T cell receptor beta chains below, sequenced in a study of blood T cell repertoires in COVID-19. Method: immunoSEQ multiplex PCR; TCRdb's copy keeps in-frame clones and lacks some. The sample consists of 250,000 to 350,000 clones, 90% of them appearing once. The sequencing input was PBMCs or T cells enriched from blood (not recorded which). These receptors originate from a young woman with acute COVID-19.

Here the CDR3 reads CASRDRVLTEAFF. The CDR3 DNA reads as TGTGCCAGTCGTGACAGGGTTCTCACTGAAGCTTTCTTT. The chain carries TRBV19 and TRBJ1-1; 7 bases are a match to TRBD1. The trim removed 8 bases at V and 4 bases at J, leaving 7 bases unmatched. Germline lookup yields CDR1 LNHDA and CDR2 SQIVND (reference sequence). This CDR3 has 13 amino acids.

The DNA for the CDR3 is TGCGCCAGCAGCCAAGAGGCCCAGGGTGGAGAAAAACTGTTTTTT. Protein: CASSQEAQGGEKLFF. The V call is TRBV4-1, the J call TRBJ1-4, with D tentatively TRBD1 (5 bases). The CDR3 runs to 15 residues. Trimming stripped 0 bases from V and 8 bases from J, with 13 bases between. Germline loops: CDR1 MGHRA, CDR2 YSYEKL.